This T cell receptor beta chain was sequenced during a study of T and B cells in COVID-19 patients. BIOMED2 TRB-A/B primer pools were used in multiplex TRB PCR. TCRdb passed the multiplex PCR reads through MiXCR, listing each CDR3 protein once. The table includes roughly 4,000 distinct CDR3 sequences, around 27% detected once. From blood, about 240-500 ng of genomic DNA served as TRB template. The V gene's germline CDR1 is SGHTA and CDR2 FQGNSA. The CDR3 extends over 15 amino acids. The V and J ends lost 1 base and 3 bases respectively, with 12 bases between them. The chain uses TRBV7-2 and TRBJ1-2; D gene unclear. The sequenced material came from blood. The TCR was taken from a human donor with active COVID-19. The donor label of this sample is uncertain. CDR3 residues: CASSLGLVRDYGYTF. The CDR3 DNA reads as TGTGCCAGCAGCTTAGGTCTTGTCCGAGACTATGGCTACACCTTC.